Below are 9 T cell receptor beta chains sequenced from a single sample in a study of blood T cell repertoires in COVID-19. Only in-frame clones appear in the TCRdb table, and some are missing; sequencing was by immunoSEQ multiplex PCR. The sample has around 140,000 clones, approximately 90% seen once. Sequenced material: peripheral blood. The receptor source for this set is a man in his forties or fifties with active or convalescent COVID-19.

The chain carries TRBV12-3 or TRBV12-4 and TRBJ2-7, with D perhaps matching TRBD2 (6 bases). The length of the CDR3 is 13 residues. The V and J ends lost 1 base and 3 bases respectively, with 7 bases between them. The CDR3 sequence: CASSLEGLYEQYF. CDR3 sequence (DNA): TGTGCCAGCAGTTTAGAGGGACTCTACGAGCAGTACTTC.

This chain uses TRBV29-1 with TRBJ1-1, with 10 bases that match TRBD1. In germline, CDR1 is SQVTM, CDR2 ANQGSEA. V lost 6 bases to trimming and J lost 5 bases; unmatched junction nucleotides: 6. The CDR3 has 13 residues. The CDR3 nucleotides are TGCAGCGTGACGACAGGGGGCGAAACTGAAGCTTTCTTT. Protein product: CSVTTGGETEAFF.

DNA of the CDR3: TGCGCCAGCAGCTTGGATCAGGCCTACGAGCAGTACTTC. This sequence encodes CASSLDQAYEQYF. The chain is built from TRBV5-1 and TRBJ2-7; D call uncertain. V was pared by 0 bases and J by 2 bases, with 6 bases between. There are 13 residues in the CDR3. Germline assignment: CDR1 SGHRS and CDR2 YFSETQ. Using reference TRBV5-1 and TRBJ2-7 for the parts outside the CDR3, the full variable domain is KAGVTQTPRYLIKTRGQQVTLSCSPISGHRSVSWYQQTPGQGLQFLFEYFSETQRNKGNFPGRFSGRQFSNSRSEMNVSTLELGDSALYLCASSLDQAYEQYFGPGTRLTVT.

The V and J genes are TRBV19 and TRBJ1-4; 9 nucleotides line up with TRBD1. The V and J ends lost 8 bases and 4 bases, in that order; junction bases with no gene match: 5. CDR1 LNHDA and CDR2 SQIVND come from the germline V gene (reference sequence). This CDR3 spans 14 amino acids. The CDR3 nucleotides are TGTGCCAGTGGAGGGACAGGGCTTAATGAAAAACTGTTTTTT. Its protein product is CASGGTGLNEKLFF.

The chain carries TRBV30 and TRBJ2-3, with 9 positions matching TRBD1. This CDR3 comprises 15 residues. The V and J ends lost 3 bases and 6 bases, in that order; junction bases with no gene match: 10. Germline CDR1 reads GTSNPN; CDR2 reads SVGIG (reference sequence). The CDR3 DNA follows: TGTGCCTGGAGCCAACCGGACAGGGGAGGTGATACGCAGTATTTT. Translation: CAWSQPDRGGDTQYF.

In its sample, this clone was seen a few times. The rearrangement joins TRBV5-1 to TRBJ2-2, with 7 bases matching TRBD2. Germline V lookup: CDR1 SGHRS, CDR2 YFSETQ. The CDR3 contains 15 residues. V lost 3 bases and J lost 1; bases outside the gene matches: 3. This CDR3 is CASSYAGVNTGELFF. The CDR3 DNA reads TGCGCCAGCAGCTACGCGGGGGTGAACACCGGGGAGCTGTTTTTT.

V is TRBV6-1 and J is TRBJ2-7; maybe TRBD1 (6 bases). The CDR3 loop spans 17 amino acids. V was pared by 1 base and J by 13 bases, with 29 bases between. CDR1 and CDR2 from the germline V gene are MNHNS and SASEGT. The CDR3 DNA follows: TGTGCCAGCAGTGAAGATGCCCCCGGGACACCCCTAAGTAGTCCTTACTTC. Translated, it gives CASSEDAPGTPLSSPYF.

J is TRBJ2-1 and V is TRBV24-1; 9 bases match TRBD2. The V gene end was trimmed by 6 bases and the J gene end by 7 bases; junction bases not matched to a gene: 9. CDR1 is KGHDR, CDR2 SFDVKD, per germline. There are 15 residues in the CDR3. The CDR3 reads CATSLRGGGANEQFF. The CDR3, as DNA: TGTGCCACCAGTTTGCGTGGCGGGGGGGCGAATGAGCAGTTCTTC.

The genes are TRBV24-1 and TRBJ2-1; the D is unclear. The V end was cut by 1 base, the J end by 4 bases, with 13 bases between. The CDR3 totals 16 residues. Per the germline V gene, CDR1 is KGHDR and CDR2 is SFDVKD. The CDR3, as DNA: TGTGCCACCAGTGATTTAGAGGCCTCACTATACAATGAGCAGTTCTTC. Translated, it gives CATSDLEASLYNEQFF.